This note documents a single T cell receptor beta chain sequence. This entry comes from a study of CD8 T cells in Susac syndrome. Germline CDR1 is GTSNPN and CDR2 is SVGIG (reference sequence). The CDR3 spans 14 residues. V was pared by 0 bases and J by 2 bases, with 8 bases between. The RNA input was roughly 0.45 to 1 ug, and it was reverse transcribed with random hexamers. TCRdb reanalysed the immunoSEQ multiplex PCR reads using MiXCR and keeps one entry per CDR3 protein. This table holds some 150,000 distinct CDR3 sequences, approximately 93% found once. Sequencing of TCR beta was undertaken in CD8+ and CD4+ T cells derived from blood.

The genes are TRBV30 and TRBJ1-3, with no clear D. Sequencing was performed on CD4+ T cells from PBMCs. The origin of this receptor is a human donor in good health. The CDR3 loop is CAWSVGFAGNTIYF. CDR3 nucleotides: TGTGCCTGGAGTGTGGGGTTCGCTGGAAACACCATATATTTT.